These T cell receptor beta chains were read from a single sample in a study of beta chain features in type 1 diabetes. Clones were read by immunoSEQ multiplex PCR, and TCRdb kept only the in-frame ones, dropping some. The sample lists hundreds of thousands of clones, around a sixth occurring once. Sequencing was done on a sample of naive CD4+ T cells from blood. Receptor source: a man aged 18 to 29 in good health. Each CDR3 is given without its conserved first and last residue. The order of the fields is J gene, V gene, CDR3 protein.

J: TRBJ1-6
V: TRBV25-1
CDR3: ASSDDTSSYNSPLH

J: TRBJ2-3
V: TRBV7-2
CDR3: ASSIDRGAGDTQY

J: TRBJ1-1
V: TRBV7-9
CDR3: ASSLDNGWNTEAF

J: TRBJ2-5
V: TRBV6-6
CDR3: ASSRDPRETQY

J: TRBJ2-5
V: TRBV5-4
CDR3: ASSLVEETQY

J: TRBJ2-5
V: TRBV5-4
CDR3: ASSYHSETQY

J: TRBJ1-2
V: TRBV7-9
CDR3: ASSYPHQSNYGYT

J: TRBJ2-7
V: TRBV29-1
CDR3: SANRGQGYEQY

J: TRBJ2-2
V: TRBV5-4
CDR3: ASTRGGGGTGELF

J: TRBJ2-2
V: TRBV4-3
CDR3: ASSSPGTVNTGELF

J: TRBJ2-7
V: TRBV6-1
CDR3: ASSWQQELPGGQY

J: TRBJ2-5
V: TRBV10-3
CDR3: AISEGQGREETQY